Reported below is one T cell receptor (beta chain). Its target is not known. The CDR3 is 13 residues long. The germline V and J ends were trimmed by 0 bases and 10 bases, with 10 bases remaining between them. Germline assignment: CDR1 LGHDT and CDR2 YNNKEL (reference sequence). These data belong to a study of T cell responses to AZD1222 COVID-19 vaccine. The method was immunoSEQ multiplex PCR; TCRdb's version includes in-frame clones alone and lacks a portion of them. The sample comprises around 160,000 clones, 85% to 95% of which are singletons, and about 0.64% rests with the top ten. Overall study findings and caveats: The donor group comprised mostly white British people and more females; the analysis possibly underestimated clonal diversity. Seropositive at baseline were only six AZD1222 recipients.

This receptor was identified in an adult in good health. The gene calls are TRBV3-1 (or the pseudogene TRBV3-2) and TRBJ2-1; D gene uncertain. Source: peripheral blood, taken on day 0 of AZD1222 vaccination. CDR3 in DNA: TGTGCCAGCAGCCAAGAAGTCCGGACCGAGCAGTTCTTC. Amino acids: CASSQEVRTEQFF.